This TCR beta chain originates from a study of T cell changes during pregnancy in multiple sclerosis. CDR1 MGHRA and CDR2 YSYEKL come from the germline V gene. The CDR3 totals 17 residues. Trimming stripped 0 bases from V and 0 bases from J, with 14 bases between. Only in-frame clones appear in the TCRdb table, and some are missing; sequencing was by immunoSEQ multiplex PCR. The table records around 35,000 clones, less than 95% of them present only once. This specimen was CD8+ T cells from peripheral blood mononuclear cells, taken before pregnancy. The origin of this receptor is a female donor with multiple sclerosis, enrolled in a pregnancy study. V is TRBV4-1 and J is TRBJ1-2; D is unresolved. CDR3 in DNA: TGCGCCAGCAGCCAAGAGATCCCAACAGCAGCTAACTATGGCTACACCTTC. As protein: CASSQEIPTAANYGYTF.